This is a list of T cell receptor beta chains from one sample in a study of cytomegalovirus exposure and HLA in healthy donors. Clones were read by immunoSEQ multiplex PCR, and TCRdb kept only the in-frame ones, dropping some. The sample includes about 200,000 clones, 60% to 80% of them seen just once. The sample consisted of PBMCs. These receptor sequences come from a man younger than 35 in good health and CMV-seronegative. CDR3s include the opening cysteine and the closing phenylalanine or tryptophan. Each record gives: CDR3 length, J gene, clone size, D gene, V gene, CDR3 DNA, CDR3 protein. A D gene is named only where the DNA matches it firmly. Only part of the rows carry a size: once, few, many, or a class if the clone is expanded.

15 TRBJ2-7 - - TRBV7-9 TGTGCCAGCAGCTTTTTAAGCACTTTGAGTTCCGAGCAGTACTTC CASSFLSTLSSEQYF
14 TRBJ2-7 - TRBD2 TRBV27 TGTGCCAGCAGTTTAAAGCGGGGGGGCTACGAGCAGTACTTC CASSLKRGGYEQYF
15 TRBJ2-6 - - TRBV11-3 TGTGCCAGCAGCTCCCCCCACTGGGCGGCCAACGTCCTGACTTTC CASSSPHWAANVLTF
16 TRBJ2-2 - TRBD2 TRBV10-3 TGTGCCATCAACCTTGGACTAGCGGGGAGTACCGGGGAGCTGTTTTTT CAINLGLAGSTGELFF
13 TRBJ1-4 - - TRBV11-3 TGTGCCAGCAGCTTCGGGGGTAGTGAAAAACTGTTTTTT CASSFGGSEKLFF
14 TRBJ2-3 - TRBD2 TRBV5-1 TGCGCCAGCAGCCTTGGACTAGTCACAGATACGCAGTATTTT CASSLGLVTDTQYF
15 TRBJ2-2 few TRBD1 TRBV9 TGTGCCAGCAGCGTAATTGGACAGGACCGGGGGGAGCTGTTTTTT CASSVIGQDRGELFF
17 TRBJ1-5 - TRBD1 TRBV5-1 TGCGCCAGCAGCTCGCGGTCGGGGACAGAAAGCAATCAGCCCCAGCATTTT CASSSRSGTESNQPQHF
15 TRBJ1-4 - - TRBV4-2 TGTGCCTCGCAGGCCTGGTTGACAACTAATGAAAAACTGTTTTTT CASQAWLTTNEKLFF
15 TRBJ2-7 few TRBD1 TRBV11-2 TGTGCCAGCAGCTTAGGGGCCGGGACAGGGCCCGAGCAGTACTTC CASSLGAGTGPEQYF
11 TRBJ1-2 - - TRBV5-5 TGTGCCAGCAGTCTACTCTATGGCTACACCTTC CASSLLYGYTF
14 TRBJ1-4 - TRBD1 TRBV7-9 TGTGCCAGCAGCAGGGGACAGATTAATGAAAAACTGTTTTTT CASSRGQINEKLFF
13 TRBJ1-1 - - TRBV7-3 TGTGCCAGCAGCTTAAGACAGAGCGCTGAAGCTTTCTTT CASSLRQSAEAFF
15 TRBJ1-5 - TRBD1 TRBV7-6 TGTGCCAGCAGCTGGGGACAGGGCAGCAATCAGCCCCAGCATTTT CASSWGQGSNQPQHF
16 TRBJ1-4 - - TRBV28 TGTGCCACTATGAGGTCGGGGGGAGCAACTAATGAAAAACTGTTTTTT CATMRSGGATNEKLFF
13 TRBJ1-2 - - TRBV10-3 TGTGCCATCAGCGAAGACAGATCCTATGGCTACACCTTC CAISEDRSYGYTF
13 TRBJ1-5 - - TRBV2 TGTGCCAGCCGGGGGAGGGATGGGCAGCCCCAGCATTTT CASRGRDGQPQHF
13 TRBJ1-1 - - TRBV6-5 TGTGCCAGCAGTCCCCTGGACAGTCCTGAAGCTTTCTTT CASSPLDSPEAFF
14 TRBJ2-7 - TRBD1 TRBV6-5 TGTGCCAGCAGTTACGGACAGGGTCACTACGAGCAGTACTTC CASSYGQGHYEQYF
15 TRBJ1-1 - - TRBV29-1 TGCAGCGTCTCACCCCAACAGGGCGCGAACACTGAAGCTTTCTTT CSVSPQQGANTEAFF
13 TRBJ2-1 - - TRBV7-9 TGTGCCAGCAGCACAAGGGACAAGTGGGGGCAGTTCTTC CASSTRDKWGQFF
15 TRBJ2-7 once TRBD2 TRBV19 TGTGCCAGTAGTATCCTGCTAGCGGGGCCCTACGAGCAGTACTTC CASSILLAGPYEQYF